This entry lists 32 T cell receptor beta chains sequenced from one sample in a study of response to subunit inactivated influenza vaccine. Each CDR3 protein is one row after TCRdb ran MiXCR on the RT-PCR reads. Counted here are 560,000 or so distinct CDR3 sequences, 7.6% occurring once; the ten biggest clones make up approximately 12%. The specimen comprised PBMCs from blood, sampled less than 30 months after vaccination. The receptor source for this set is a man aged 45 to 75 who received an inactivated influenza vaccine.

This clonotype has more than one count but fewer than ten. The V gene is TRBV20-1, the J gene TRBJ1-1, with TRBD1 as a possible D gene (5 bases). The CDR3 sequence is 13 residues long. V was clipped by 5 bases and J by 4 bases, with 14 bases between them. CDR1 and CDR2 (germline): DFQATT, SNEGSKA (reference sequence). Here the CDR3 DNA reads TGCAGTGCTCCGACAGAACTGGGCACTGAAGCTTTCTTT. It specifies CSAPTELGTEAFF.

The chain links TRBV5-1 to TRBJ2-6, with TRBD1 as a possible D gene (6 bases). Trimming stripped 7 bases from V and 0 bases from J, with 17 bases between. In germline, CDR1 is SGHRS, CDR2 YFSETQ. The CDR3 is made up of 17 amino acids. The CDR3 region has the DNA TGCGCCAGCGGTACAGGGCACCATCTCTCTGGGGCCAACGTCCTGACTTTC. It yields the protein CASGTGHHLSGANVLTF. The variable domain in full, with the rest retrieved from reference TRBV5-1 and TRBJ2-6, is KAGVTQTPRYLIKTRGQQVTLSCSPISGHRSVSWYQQTPGQGLQFLFEYFSETQRNKGNFPGRFSGRQFSNSRSEMNVSTLELGDSALYLCASGTGHHLSGANVLTFGAGSRLTVL.

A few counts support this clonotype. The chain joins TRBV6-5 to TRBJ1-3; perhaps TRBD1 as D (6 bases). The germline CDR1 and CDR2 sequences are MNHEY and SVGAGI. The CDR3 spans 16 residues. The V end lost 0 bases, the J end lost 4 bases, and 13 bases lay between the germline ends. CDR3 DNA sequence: TGTGCCAGCAGTTACTCCGCGGGGGCGCAGGGAAACACCATATATTTT. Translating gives CASSYSAGAQGNTIYF.

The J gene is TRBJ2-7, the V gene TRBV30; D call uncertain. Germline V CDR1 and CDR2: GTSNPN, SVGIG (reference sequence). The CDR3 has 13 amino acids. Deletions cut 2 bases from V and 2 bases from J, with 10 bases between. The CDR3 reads CAWSRYATYEQYF. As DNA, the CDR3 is TGTGCCTGGAGTAGATACGCGACCTACGAGCAGTACTTC. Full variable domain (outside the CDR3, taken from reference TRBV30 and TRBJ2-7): SQTIHQWPATLVQPVGSPLSLECTVEGTSNPNLYWYRQAAGRGLQLLFYSVGIGQISSEVPQNLSASRPQDRQFILSSKKLLLSDSGFYLCAWSRYATYEQYFGPGTRLTVT.

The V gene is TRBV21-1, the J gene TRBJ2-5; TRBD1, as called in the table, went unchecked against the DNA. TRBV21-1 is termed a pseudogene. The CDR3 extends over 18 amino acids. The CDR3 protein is CASSPWGLGMRMKETQYF. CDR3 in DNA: TGTGCCAGCAGCCCTTGGGGGTTGGGAATGCGTATGAAAGAGACCCAGTACTTC.

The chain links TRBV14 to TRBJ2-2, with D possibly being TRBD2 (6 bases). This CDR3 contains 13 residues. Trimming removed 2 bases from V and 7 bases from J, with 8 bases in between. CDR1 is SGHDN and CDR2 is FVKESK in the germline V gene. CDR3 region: CASSQISGGELFF. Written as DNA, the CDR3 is TGTGCCAGCAGCCAAATTAGCGGCGGGGAGCTGTTTTTT.

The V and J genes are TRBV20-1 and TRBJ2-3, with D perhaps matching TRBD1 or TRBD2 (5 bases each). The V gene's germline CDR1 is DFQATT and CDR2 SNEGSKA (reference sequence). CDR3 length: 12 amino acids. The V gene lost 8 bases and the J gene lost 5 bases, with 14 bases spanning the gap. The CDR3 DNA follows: TGCAGTACCGCCCATGGGGGAGATACGCAGTATTTT. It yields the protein CSTAHGGDTQYF.

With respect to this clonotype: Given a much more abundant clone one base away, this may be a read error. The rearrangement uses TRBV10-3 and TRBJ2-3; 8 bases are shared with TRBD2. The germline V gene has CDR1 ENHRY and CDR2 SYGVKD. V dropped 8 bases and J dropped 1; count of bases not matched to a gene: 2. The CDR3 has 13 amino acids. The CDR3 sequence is CAIFGRGTDTQYF. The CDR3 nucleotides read TGTGCCATCTTCGGGAGGGGCACAGATACGCAGTATTTT.

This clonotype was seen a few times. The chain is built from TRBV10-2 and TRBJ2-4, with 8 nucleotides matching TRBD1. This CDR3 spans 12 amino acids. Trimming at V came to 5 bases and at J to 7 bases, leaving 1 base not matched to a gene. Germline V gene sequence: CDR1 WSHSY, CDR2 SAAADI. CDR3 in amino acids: CASSQGANIQYF. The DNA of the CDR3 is TGCGCCAGCAGTCAGGGGGCGAACATTCAGTACTTC.

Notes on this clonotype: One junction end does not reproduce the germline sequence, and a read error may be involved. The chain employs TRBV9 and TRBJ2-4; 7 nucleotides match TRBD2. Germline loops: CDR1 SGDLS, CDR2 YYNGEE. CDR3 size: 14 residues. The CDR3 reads CASSVGDYVDIKYF. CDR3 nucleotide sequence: TGTGCCAGCAGCGTAGGGGACTATGTAGACATTAAGTACTTC.

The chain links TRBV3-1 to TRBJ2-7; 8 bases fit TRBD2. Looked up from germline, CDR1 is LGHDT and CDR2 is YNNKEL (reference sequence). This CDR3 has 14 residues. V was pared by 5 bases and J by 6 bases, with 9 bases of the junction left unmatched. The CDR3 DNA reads TGTGCCAGCAGCATCGCGGCGGGAGGCCCCGAGCAGTACTTC. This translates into CASSIAAGGPEQYF.

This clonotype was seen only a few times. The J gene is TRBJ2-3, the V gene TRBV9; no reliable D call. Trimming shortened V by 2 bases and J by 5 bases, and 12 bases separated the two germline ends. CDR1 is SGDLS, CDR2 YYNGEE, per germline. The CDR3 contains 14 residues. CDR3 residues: CASSVNSQVDTQYF. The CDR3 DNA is TGTGCCAGCAGCGTTAACAGCCAAGTAGATACGCAGTATTTT.

The CDR3 loop reads CSAPPSGTSGGGSSTDTQYF. The CDR3, as DNA: TGCAGTGCCCCGCCGTCCGGGACTAGCGGGGGTGGATCTAGCACAGATACGCAGTATTTT. This chain uses TRBV20-1 with TRBJ2-3; 14 nucleotides line up with TRBD2. The CDR3 covers 20 residues. Germline CDR1 is DFQATT and CDR2 is SNEGSKA (reference sequence). V shed 6 bases, J shed 0 bases, and the junction held 17 bases outside the gene matches.

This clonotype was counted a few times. The chain's CDR3 is CASSERSPNEQFF. As DNA, the CDR3 is TGTGCCAGCAGCGAACGGTCTCCCAATGAGCAGTTCTTC. The chain carries TRBV7-2 and TRBJ2-1; D not resolved. Trimming pared 5 bases from V and 6 bases from J, leaving 11 bases between. This CDR3 is built from 13 residues. Germline CDR1 SGHTA, CDR2 FQGNSA.

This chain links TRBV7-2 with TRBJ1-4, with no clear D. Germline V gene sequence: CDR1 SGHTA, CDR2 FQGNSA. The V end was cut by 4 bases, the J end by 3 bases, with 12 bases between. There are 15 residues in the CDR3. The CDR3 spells CASSSGGYANEKLFF. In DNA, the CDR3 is TGTGCCAGCAGCTCGGGAGGTTACGCTAATGAAAAACTGTTTTTT.

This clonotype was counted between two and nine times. The chain's CDR3 is CASSSNRGDIQYF. Written as DNA, the CDR3 is TGCGCCAGCAGCTCGAATCGGGGGGACATTCAGTACTTC. V is TRBV5-1 and J is TRBJ2-4, with 7 bases fitting TRBD2. After removal of 3 bases from V and 8 bases from J, the junction contained 5 bases not matched to a gene. This CDR3 is 13 amino acids long. CDR1 SGHRS and CDR2 YFSETQ come from the germline V gene.

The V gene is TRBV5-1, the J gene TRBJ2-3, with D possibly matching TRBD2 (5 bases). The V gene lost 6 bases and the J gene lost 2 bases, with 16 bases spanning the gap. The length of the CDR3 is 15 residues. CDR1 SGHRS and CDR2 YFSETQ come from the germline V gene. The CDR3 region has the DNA TGCGCCAGCATCGAGGGAGTGGGAAACACAGATACGCAGTATTTT. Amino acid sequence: CASIEGVGNTDTQYF.

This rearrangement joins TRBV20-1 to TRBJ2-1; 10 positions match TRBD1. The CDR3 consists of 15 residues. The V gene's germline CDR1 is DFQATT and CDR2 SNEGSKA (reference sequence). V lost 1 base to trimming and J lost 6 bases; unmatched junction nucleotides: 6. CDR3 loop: CSARVGTGVTNEQFF. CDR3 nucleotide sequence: TGCAGTGCTAGAGTAGGGACAGGGGTCACCAATGAGCAGTTCTTC.

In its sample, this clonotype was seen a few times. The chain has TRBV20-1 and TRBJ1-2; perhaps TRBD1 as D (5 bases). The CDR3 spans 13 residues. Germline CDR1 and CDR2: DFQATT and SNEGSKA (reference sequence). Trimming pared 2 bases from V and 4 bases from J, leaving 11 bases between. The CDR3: CSARQGRSYGYTF. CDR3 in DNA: TGCAGTGCTAGACAGGGAAGAAGCTATGGCTACACCTTC.

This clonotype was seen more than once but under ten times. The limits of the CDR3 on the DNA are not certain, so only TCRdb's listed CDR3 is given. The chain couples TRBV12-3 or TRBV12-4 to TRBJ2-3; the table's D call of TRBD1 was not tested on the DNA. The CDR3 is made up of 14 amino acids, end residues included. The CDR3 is CASSFLAGADTQYF.

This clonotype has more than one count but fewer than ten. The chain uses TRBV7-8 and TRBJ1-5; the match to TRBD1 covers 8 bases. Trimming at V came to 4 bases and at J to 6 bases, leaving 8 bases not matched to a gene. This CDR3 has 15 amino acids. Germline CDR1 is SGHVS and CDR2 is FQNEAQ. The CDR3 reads CASSSKDRASQPQHF. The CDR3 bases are TGTGCCAGCAGCTCCAAGGACAGGGCGAGTCAGCCCCAGCATTTT.

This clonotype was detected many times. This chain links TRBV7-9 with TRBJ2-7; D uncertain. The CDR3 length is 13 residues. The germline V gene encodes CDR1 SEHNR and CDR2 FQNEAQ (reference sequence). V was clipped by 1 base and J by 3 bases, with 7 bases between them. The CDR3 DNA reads TGTGCCAGCAGCTTAGAACAGTACTACGAGCAGTACTTC. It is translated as CASSLEQYYEQYF.

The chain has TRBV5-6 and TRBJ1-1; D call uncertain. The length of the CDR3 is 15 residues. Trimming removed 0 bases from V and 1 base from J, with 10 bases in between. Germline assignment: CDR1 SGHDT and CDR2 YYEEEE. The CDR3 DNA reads TGTGCCAGCAGCTTGGGCGCAGCGACGAACACTGAAGCTTTCTTT. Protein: CASSLGAATNTEAFF.

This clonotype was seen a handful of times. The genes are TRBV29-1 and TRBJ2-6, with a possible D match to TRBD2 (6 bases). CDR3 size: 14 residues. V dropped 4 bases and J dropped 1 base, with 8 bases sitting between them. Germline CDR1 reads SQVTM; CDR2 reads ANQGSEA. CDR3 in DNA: TGCAGCGTTGTCGGGGGATCTGGGGCCAACGTCCTGACTTTC. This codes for CSVVGGSGANVLTF.

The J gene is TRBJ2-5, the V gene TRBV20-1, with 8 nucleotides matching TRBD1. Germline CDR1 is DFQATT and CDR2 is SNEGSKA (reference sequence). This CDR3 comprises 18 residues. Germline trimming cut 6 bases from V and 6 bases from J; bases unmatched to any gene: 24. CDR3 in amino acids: CSATTGGEDDPTGKTQYF. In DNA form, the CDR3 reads TGCAGTGCCACAACAGGGGGAGAAGATGATCCCACGGGGAAGACCCAGTACTTC.

CDR3 DNA sequence: TGTGCCAGCAGGGGGACTAGCGGGATCGAGACCCAGTACTTC. Protein sequence: CASRGTSGIETQYF. V and J are TRBV12-3 or TRBV12-4 and TRBJ2-5; 13 bases align to TRBD2. J lost 5 bases, V lost 6 bases, and 3 bases had no gene match. The CDR3 runs 14 residues.

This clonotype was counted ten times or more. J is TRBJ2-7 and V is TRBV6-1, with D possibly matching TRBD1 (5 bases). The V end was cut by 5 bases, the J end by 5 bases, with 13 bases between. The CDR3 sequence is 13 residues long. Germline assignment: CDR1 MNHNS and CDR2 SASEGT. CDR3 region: CASSRQSTNEQYF. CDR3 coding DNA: TGTGCCAGCAGTCGACAGAGTACTAACGAGCAGTACTTC.

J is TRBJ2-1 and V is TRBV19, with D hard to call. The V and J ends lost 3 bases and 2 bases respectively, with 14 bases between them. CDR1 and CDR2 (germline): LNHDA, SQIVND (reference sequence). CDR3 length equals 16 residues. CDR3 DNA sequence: TGTGCCAGTAGTATCCGAACACAATCCCCCTACAATGAGCAGTTCTTC. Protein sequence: CASSIRTQSPYNEQFF.

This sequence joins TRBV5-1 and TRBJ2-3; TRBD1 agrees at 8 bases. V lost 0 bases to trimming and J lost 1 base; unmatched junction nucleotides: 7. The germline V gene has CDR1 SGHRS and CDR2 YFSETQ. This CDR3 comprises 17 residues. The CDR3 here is CASSLVAGGGGTDTQYF. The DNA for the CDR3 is TGCGCCAGCAGCTTGGTAGCAGGGGGCGGTGGCACAGATACGCAGTATTTT.

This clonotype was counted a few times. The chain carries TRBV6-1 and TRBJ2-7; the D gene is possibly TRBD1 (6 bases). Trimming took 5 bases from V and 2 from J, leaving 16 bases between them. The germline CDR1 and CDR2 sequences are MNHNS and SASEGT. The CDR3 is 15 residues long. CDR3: CASSSRTNRAYEQYF. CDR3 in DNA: TGTGCCAGCAGTAGCAGGACAAACAGGGCCTACGAGCAGTACTTC.

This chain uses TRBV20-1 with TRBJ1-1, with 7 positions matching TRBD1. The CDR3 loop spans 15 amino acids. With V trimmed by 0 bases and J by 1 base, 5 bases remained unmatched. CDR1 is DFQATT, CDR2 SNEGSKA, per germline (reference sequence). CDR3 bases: TGCAGTGCTAGAGAATACAGGGGCCCGAACACTGAAGCTTTCTTT. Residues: CSAREYRGPNTEAFF.

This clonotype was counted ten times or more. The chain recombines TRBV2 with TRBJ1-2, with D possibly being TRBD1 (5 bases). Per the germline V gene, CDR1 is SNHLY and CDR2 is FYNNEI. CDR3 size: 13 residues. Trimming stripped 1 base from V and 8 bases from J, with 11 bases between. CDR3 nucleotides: TGTGCCAGCAGTGAAGGGGGCGCTTACGGCTACACCTTC. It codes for CASSEGGAYGYTF.